The text below deals with one T cell receptor beta chain. CDR3 length equals 12 residues. The germline gives CDR1 SGHRS, CDR2 YFSETQ. V lost 3 bases to trimming and J lost 7 bases; unmatched junction nucleotides: 4. The sample belongs to a study of blood T cell repertoires in COVID-19. Whole-study context: Spain, Italy and the United States supplied samples that represented acute and convalescent COVID-19.

Authors' methods: Estimates of nucleated cell counts were drawn from the amplification of reference gene primers. Repertoires were generated with immunoSEQ multiplex PCR, while TCRdb's copy carries only in-frame clones and drops some. Clone size and V and J calls were adopted from that table, with D and trimming inferred from the DNA. The data hold 200,000 to 250,000 clones, with 70% to 90% observed a single time. This TCR was sampled from a woman between 25 and 40 years old who had recovered from COVID-19. The chain carries TRBV5-1 and TRBJ2-7; 7 nucleotides line up with TRBD2. Sequenced input: peripheral blood. CDR3 amino acids: CASSSLGGEQYF. CDR3 bases: TGCGCCAGCAGCTCGCTCGGGGGGGAGCAGTACTTC.